This T cell receptor (beta chain) stems from a study of T cell clonotyping in hematopoietic cell transplantation (dated by TCRdb to the early 2020s). Turning to the overall study: Recipient samples taken before transplant were obtained following cytoreduction. A total of fewer than 150 blood samples were gathered in the study from roughly 37 consecutive transplant recipients along with their related donors. Patient recruitment ran from September 2015 to January 2017, and follow-up continued until September 2020 or death. Summary of the overall study and its limitations: Broader posttransplant TCR repertoire diversity was predicted by donor and pretransplant recipient Inverse Simpson Index values. After transplant, TCR diversity in recipients dropped, and pathologically expanded clonotypes climbed progressively between day 30 and day 180. The sample size was limited, and because cells were not sorted, the contributions of CD4 and CD8 repertoires could not be separated. Only a small fraction of recipient repertoires overlapped donor repertoires, with over 95% appearing de novo at the given depth.

The germline V gene (reference sequence) specifies LNHDA as CDR1 and SQIVND as CDR2. The CDR3 runs 15 residues from the cysteine to the phenylalanine. Only CDR3 DNA is held: 45 bases, read in frame from base 1. Trimming takes 6 bases from V and 2 bases from J, and the germline ends sit 14 bases apart. Note on this clone: What antigen it recognizes has not been identified. Base qualities are not provided; no much larger clone lies one nucleotide away.

The time point label, as the study defines it: recipient sample about 28 days before transplant, after cytoreduction. Recipient blood was collected about 28 days before transplant and at days 30, 100 and 180 after transplant. Nuclei Lysis Solution was used to extract genomic DNA from fresh or cryopreserved unfractionated peripheral blood mononuclear cells. The immunoSEQ assay, a bias-controlled multiplex PCR with V- and J-specific primers, was used to amplify TCR beta CDR3 regions from genomic DNA. In a second PCR step, a proprietary barcode and Illumina adapter sequences were attached to the CDR3 amplicons. CDR3 libraries were sequenced on an Illumina MiSeq instrument. The authors' analysis ran thus. Export and quality control were handled in immunoSEQ Analyzer 3.0, while downstream analyses relied on R Bioconductor and Immunarch. Only productive rearrangements within the normalized downsampled data set were used in the calculation of repertoire metrics. In the normalized cohort, a clonotype counted as pathologically expanded if the clonotype was larger than 5 templates. The Inverse Simpson Index was used to measure repertoire diversity. To capture all clonotypes, CMV-specificity analyses were performed on the non-normalized data set. The clones in this table, taken by TCRdb from immuneACCESS, are in-frame only. Not every clone is retained; where verified, under half of the shortfall comes from an unresolved V gene, and the cause of the rest is unknown. Clonal size and the V and J genes are those of that table, whereas D and trimming came from the DNA. The sample has 7,000 or so clones on record, around 90% of them singletons. The leading ten clones occupy 3.6% of the sample.

The source of this sequence is a man aged 25-45 years with acute myeloid leukemia. Some clones in this sample may be carry-over from other donors' samples. The V and J segments used are TRBV19 and TRBJ1-5, and possibly TRBD1, on 6 matching bases. Material: peripheral blood mononuclear cells, obtained before stem cell transplant. The CDR3 is CASRTDSFGNQPQHF. The nucleotide sequence reads as follows: TGTGCCAGTAGGACGGACAGTTTCGGCAATCAGCCCCAGCATTTT.